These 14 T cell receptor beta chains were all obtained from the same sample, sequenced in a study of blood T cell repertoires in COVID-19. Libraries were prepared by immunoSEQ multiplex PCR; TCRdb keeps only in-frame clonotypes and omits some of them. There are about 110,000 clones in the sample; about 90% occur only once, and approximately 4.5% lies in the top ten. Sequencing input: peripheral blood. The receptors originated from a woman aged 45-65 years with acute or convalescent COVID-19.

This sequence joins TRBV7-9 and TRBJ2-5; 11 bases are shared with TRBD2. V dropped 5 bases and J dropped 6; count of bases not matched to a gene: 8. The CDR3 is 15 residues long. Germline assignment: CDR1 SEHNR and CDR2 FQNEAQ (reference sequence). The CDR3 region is CASSAIAGGGQTQYF. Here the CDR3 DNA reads TGTGCCAGCAGCGCTATAGCGGGAGGGGGACAGACCCAGTACTTC. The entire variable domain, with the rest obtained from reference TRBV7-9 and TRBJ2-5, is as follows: DTGVSQNPRHKITKRGQNVTFRCDPISEHNRLYWYRQTLGQGPEFLTYFQNEAQLEKSRLLSDRFSAERPKGSFSTLEIQRTEQGDSAMYLCASSAIAGGGQTQYFGPGTRLLVL.

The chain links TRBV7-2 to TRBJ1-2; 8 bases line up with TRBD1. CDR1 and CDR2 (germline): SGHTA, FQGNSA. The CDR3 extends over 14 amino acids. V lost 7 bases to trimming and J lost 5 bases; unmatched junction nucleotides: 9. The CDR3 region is CASTPTGASYGYTF. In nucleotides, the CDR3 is TGTGCCAGCACCCCGACAGGGGCTTCTTATGGCTACACCTTC.

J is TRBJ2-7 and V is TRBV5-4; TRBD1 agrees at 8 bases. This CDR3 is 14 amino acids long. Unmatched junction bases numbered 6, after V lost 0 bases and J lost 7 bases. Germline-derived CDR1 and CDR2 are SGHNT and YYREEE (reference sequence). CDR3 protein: CASSLASGGGEQYF. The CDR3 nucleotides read TGTGCCAGCAGCTTGGCCTCAGGGGGCGGGGAGCAGTACTTC.

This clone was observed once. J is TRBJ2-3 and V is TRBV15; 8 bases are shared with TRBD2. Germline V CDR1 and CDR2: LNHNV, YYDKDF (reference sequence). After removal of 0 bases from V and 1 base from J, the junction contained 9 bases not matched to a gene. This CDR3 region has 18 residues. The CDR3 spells CATSRDRSAGARTDTQYF. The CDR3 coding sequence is TGTGCCACCAGCAGAGATCGGTCAGCGGGAGCCCGCACAGATACGCAGTATTTT.

The CDR3, as DNA: TGTGCCAGCTCACCCCGGACTAGCTCTAACATTCAGTACTTC. Its translation is CASSPRTSSNIQYF. This sequence joins TRBV18 and TRBJ2-4; 8 nucleotides match TRBD2. CDR1 and CDR2 from the germline V gene are KGHSH and LQKENI. V lost 3 bases to trimming and J lost 7 bases; unmatched junction nucleotides: 5. CDR3 length: 14 residues. Based on the CDR3 plus reference TRBV18 and TRBJ2-4, the full variable domain is NAGVMQNPRHLVRRRGQEARLRCSPMKGHSHVYWYRQLPEEGLKFMVYLQKENIIDESGMPKERFSAEFPKEGPSILRIQQVVRGDSAAYFCASSPRTSSNIQYFGAGTRLSVL.

The CDR3 is CASSFLPVGYEQYF. CDR3 nucleotides: TGTGCCAGCAGCTTTCTTCCGGTCGGCTACGAGCAGTACTTC. The rearrangement uses TRBV7-2 and TRBJ2-7; D gene uncertain. The CDR3 runs 14 residues. The V and J ends lost 3 bases and 3 bases respectively, with 12 bases between them. The germline gives CDR1 SGHTA, CDR2 FQGNSA.

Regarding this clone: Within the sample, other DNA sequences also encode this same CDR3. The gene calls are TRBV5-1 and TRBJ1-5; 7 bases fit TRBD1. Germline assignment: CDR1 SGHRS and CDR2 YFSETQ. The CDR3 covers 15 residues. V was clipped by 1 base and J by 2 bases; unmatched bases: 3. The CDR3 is CASSLSGQGNQPQHF. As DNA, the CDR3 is TGCGCCAGCAGCTTGTCCGGACAGGGCAATCAGCCCCAGCATTTT.

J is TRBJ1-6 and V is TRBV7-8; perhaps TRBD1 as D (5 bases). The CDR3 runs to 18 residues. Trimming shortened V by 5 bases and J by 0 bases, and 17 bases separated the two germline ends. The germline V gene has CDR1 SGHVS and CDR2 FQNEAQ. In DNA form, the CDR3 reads TGTGCCAGCAGCCTAAGCCCTCCGGGGGGCTCCTATAATTCACCCCTCCACTTT. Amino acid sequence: CASSLSPPGGSYNSPLHF.

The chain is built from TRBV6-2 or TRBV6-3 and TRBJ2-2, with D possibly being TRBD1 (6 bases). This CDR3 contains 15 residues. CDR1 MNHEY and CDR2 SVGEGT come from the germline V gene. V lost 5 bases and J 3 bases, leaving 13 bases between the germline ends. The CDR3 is CASSSRTVYTGELFF. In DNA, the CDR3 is TGTGCCAGCAGTAGTAGGACAGTTTACACCGGGGAGCTGTTTTTT.

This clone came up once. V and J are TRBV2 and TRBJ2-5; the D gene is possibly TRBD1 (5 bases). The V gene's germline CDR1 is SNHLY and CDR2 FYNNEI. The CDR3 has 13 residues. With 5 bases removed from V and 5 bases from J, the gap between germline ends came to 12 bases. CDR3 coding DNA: TGTGCCAGCAGTACAGATTGGGGCGAGACCCAGTACTTC. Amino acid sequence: CASSTDWGETQYF.

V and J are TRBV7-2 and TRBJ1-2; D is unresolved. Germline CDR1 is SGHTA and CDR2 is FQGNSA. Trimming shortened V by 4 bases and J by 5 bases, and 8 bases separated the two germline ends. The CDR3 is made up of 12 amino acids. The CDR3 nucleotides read TGTGCCAGCAGCTCCTCGGGATATGGCTACACCTTC. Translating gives CASSSSGYGYTF. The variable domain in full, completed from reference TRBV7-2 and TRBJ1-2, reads GAGVSQSPSNKVTEKGKDVELRCDPISGHTALYWYRQSLGQGLEFLIYFQGNSAPDKSGLPSDRFSAERTGGSVSTLTIQRTQQEDSAVYLCASSSSGYGYTFGSGTRLTVV.

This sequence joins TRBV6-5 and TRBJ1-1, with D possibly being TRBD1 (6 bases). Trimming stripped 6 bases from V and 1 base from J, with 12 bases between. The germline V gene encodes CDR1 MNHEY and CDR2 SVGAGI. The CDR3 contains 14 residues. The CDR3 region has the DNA TGTGCCAGCAGCCTCGGGACATCGAACACTGAAGCTTTCTTT. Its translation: CASSLGTSNTEAFF.

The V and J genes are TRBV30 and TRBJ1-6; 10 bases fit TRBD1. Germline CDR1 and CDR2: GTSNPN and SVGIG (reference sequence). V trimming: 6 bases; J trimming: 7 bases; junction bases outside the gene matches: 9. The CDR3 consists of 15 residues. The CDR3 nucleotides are TGTGCCTGTCACCGACAGGGGGCGAGGAATTCACCCCTCCACTTT. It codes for CACHRQGARNSPLHF.

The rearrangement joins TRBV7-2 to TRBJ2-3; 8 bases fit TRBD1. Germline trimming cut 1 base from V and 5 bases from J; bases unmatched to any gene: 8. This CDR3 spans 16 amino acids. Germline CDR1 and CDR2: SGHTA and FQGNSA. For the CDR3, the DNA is TGTGCCAGCAGCTTAGTTCCCAGGGGGCGCGTAGATACGCAGTATTTT. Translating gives CASSLVPRGRVDTQYF.